A single sample gave rise to the 30 T cell receptor beta chains below, sequenced in a study of T cells expressing NK-cell markers. TCRdb re-called the 5' RACE reads, yielding one record per CDR3 amino acid sequence without DNA. The sample has over 350,000 distinct CDR3 sequences. The specimen was blood T cells: a sorted CD56 or NKG2C T cell subset, CD4+ or CD8+ T cells, or bulk PBMC T cells (not recorded which). Receptors were obtained from a woman in her 50s in good health.

The rearrangement joins TRBV5-6 to TRBJ2-7; checking the TCRdb D call of TRBD2 is not possible without DNA. Germline-derived CDR1 and CDR2 are SGHDT and YYEEEE. The CDR3 is 13 amino acids. The CDR3 protein is CASGLGGSYEQYF.

This rearrangement joins TRBV24-1 to TRBJ2-1; the D call of TRBD2 rests on TCRdb alone, since no DNA is present to check it. CDR1 and CDR2 (germline): KGHDR, SFDVKD. The CDR3 is 15 amino acids. CDR3 residues: CATRLSGGSSNEQFF.

The gene calls are TRBV6-5 and TRBJ2-7; as DNA is missing, the TRBD1 call by TCRdb cannot be tested. Germline V gene sequence: CDR1 MNHEY, CDR2 SVGAGI. The CDR3 runs 15 residues. CDR3: CASSYRGALAEEQYF.

The chain has TRBV6-2 or TRBV6-3 and TRBJ2-4; the D gene TCRdb calls, TRBD1, cannot be checked with no DNA. The CDR3 runs to 16 residues. CDR1 and CDR2 (germline): MNHEY, SVGEGT. CDR3 sequence reads: CASSYPLGIPKNIQYF.

The V and J genes are TRBV2 and TRBJ2-7; the TCRdb call, TRBD1, lacks DNA for checking. CDR3 length equals 12 residues. From germline, CDR1 is SNHLY and CDR2 FYNNEI. CDR3: CASNPYGSEQYF.

The chain has TRBV6-4 and TRBJ1-1; the TCRdb call, TRBD1, lacks DNA for checking. Per germline, CDR1 MRHNA and CDR2 SNTAGT. CDR3 length: 12 amino acids. The CDR3: CATFPGGTEAFF.

This chain joins TRBV28 and TRBJ2-2; the D call from TCRdb, TRBD1, cannot be confirmed without DNA. From germline, CDR1 is MDHEN and CDR2 SYDVKM. The CDR3 is made up of 15 amino acids. The chain's CDR3 is CASSRSGTGAGELFF.

The chain links TRBV5-1 to TRBJ1-2. Germline V CDR1 and CDR2: SGHRS, YFSETQ. The CDR3 consists of 15 residues. The CDR3 reads CASSSRGQGDFGYTF.

This rearrangement joins TRBV10-3 to TRBJ2-7; with no DNA, the TCRdb D assignment of TRBD1 cannot be verified. Germline V lookup: CDR1 ENHRY, CDR2 SYGVKD. The CDR3 contains 16 residues. CDR3 in amino acids: CAIMGRGTSNSYEQYF.

The V gene is TRBV24-1, the J gene TRBJ2-3; TCRdb designates TRBD2, a call that cannot be tested without DNA. Germline values: CDR1 KGHDR, CDR2 SFDVKD. The CDR3 covers 14 residues. The CDR3 here is CATSDKRGTDTQYF.

The chain recombines TRBV11-3 with TRBJ2-7. Germline lookup yields CDR1 SGHNT and CDR2 YENEEA. This CDR3 spans 12 amino acids. The CDR3: CASSPDLHEQYF.

CDR3 loop: CASSGKQGRDTEAFF. The V gene is TRBV6-4, the J gene TRBJ1-1; TCRdb reports TRBD1, a call that lacks DNA to check it against. This CDR3 region has 15 residues. Germline loops: CDR1 MRHNA, CDR2 SNTAGT.

The chain links TRBV15 to TRBJ2-1. CDR1 is LNHNV, CDR2 YYDKDF, per germline (reference sequence). This CDR3 spans 13 amino acids. Here the CDR3 reads CATSRALGNEQFF.

The genes are TRBV19 and TRBJ1-6. Per germline, CDR1 LNHDA and CDR2 SQIVND (reference sequence). The CDR3 is 13 residues long. The CDR3 region is CASSTQFKAPLHF.

The rearrangement joins TRBV20-1 to TRBJ2-2; TCRdb returns TRBD2, unconfirmable since there is no DNA. The V gene's germline CDR1 is DFQATT and CDR2 SNEGSKA (reference sequence). CDR3 length: 16 amino acids. CDR3 in amino acids: CSARGGTSENTGELFF.

The chain has TRBV24-1 and TRBJ2-2. The CDR3 length is 16 residues. CDR1 is KGHDR, CDR2 SFDVKD, per germline. The CDR3 region is CATSDRIGRDTGELFF.

The CDR3 is CASSQTGMVGYEQYF. The chain combines TRBV6-1 with TRBJ2-7; TCRdb reports TRBD1, a call that lacks DNA to check it against. The CDR3 totals 15 residues. Germline assignment: CDR1 MNHNS and CDR2 SASEGT.

The chain carries TRBV5-4 and TRBJ2-5; TCRdb outputs TRBD2, but without DNA this stays unchecked. Germline V lookup: CDR1 SGHNT, CDR2 YYREEE (reference sequence). There are 13 residues in the CDR3. This CDR3 is CASKGGVEETQYF.

The V call is TRBV5-1, the J call TRBJ2-1; TCRdb indicates TRBD2, and absent DNA this call remains unverified. This CDR3 spans 16 amino acids. Looked up from germline, CDR1 is SGHRS and CDR2 is YFSETQ. This CDR3 reads CASSLVAGPGGNEQFF.

This sequence joins TRBV7-9 and TRBJ2-1; TCRdb lists TRBD2, though no DNA is available to test this call. The V gene's germline CDR1 is SEHNR and CDR2 FQNEAQ (reference sequence). The CDR3 has 15 amino acids. The CDR3 loop reads CASSGVREVKDEQFF.

V usage is TRBV24-1 and J usage is TRBJ2-3. The germline CDR1 and CDR2 sequences are KGHDR and SFDVKD. This CDR3 has 12 amino acids. CDR3 sequence: CATRDIVDTQYF.

This chain uses TRBV29-1 with TRBJ2-7; there is no DNA to check the TCRdb D call of TRBD2. This CDR3 region has 15 residues. Germline loops: CDR1 SQVTM, CDR2 ANQGSEA. The chain's CDR3 is CSVGLAGGTTREQYF.

The V and J genes are TRBV4-2 and TRBJ1-2; absent DNA, TCRdb's TRBD1 call cannot be checked. The CDR3 extends over 14 amino acids. The germline gives CDR1 LGHNA, CDR2 YNFKEQ. CDR3 in amino acids: CASSQVGTGQGYTF.

V is TRBV12-3 or TRBV12-4 and J is TRBJ1-2. The CDR3 length is 12 residues. CDR3: CASSFTAEGYTF.

The chain couples TRBV9 to TRBJ2-3. Germline lookup yields CDR1 SGDLS and CDR2 YYNGEE. The length of the CDR3 is 12 residues. CDR3 amino acids: CASSVGRDTQYF.

This chain joins TRBV5-1 and TRBJ2-2. Germline CDR1 is SGHRS and CDR2 is YFSETQ. The CDR3 has 15 amino acids. CDR3 sequence: CASKFDTTASGELFF.

The CDR3 loop reads CASRERLLAGVGETQYF. The gene calls are TRBV2 and TRBJ2-5; TCRdb designates TRBD2, a call that cannot be tested without DNA. The CDR3 totals 17 residues. The germline gives CDR1 SNHLY, CDR2 FYNNEI.

The genes are TRBV12-3 or TRBV12-4 and TRBJ2-3; as DNA is missing, the TRBD1 call by TCRdb cannot be tested. There are 16 residues in the CDR3. The CDR3 reads CASRTLGQGLTDTQYF.

The V and J genes are TRBV25-1 and TRBJ2-1; as DNA is missing, the TRBD2 call by TCRdb cannot be tested. From germline, CDR1 is MGHDK and CDR2 SYGVNS. CDR3 length equals 16 residues. The CDR3 sequence: CASSLRSGSGYNEQFF.

The rearrangement joins TRBV7-2 to TRBJ2-5; TCRdb indicates TRBD1, and absent DNA this call remains unverified. The CDR3 loop spans 14 amino acids. Germline V gives CDR1 SGHTA, CDR2 FQGNSA. The CDR3 protein is CASSLGGGAETQYF.